This TCR beta chain was identified during a study of blood T cell repertoires in COVID-19. TCRdb keeps only in-frame clones here, not all; method: immunoSEQ multiplex PCR. Of 150,000 to 200,000 clones listed, 70% to 90% are singletons. Germline V gives CDR1 SGHTA, CDR2 FQGNSA. The ends lost 6 bases at V and 0 bases at J; junction bases unmatched: 2. The CDR3 runs to 14 residues. Sequenced: peripheral blood. The V and J genes are TRBV7-2 and TRBJ2-7; 10 bases are a match to TRBD2. The clonotype originates from a man between 60 and 75 years old with acute or convalescent COVID-19. CDR3 sequence (DNA): TGTGCCAGCAGTATAGCGGGAGGCTCCTACGAGCAGTACTTC. Its translation is CASSIAGGSYEQYF.